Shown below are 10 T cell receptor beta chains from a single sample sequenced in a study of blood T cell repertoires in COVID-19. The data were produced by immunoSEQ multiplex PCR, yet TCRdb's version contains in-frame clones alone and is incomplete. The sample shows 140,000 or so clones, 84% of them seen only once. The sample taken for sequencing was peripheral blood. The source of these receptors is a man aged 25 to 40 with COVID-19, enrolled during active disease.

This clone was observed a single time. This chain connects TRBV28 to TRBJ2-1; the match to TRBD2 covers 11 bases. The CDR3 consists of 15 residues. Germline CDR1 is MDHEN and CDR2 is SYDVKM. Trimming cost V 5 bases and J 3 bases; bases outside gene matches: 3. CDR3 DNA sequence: TGTGCCAGCAGTCAAACTAGCGGGAGCTACAATGAGCAGTTCTTC. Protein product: CASSQTSGSYNEQFF.

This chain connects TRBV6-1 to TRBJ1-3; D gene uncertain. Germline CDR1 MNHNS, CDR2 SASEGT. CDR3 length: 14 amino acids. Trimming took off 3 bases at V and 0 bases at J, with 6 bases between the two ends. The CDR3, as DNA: TGTGCCAGCAGTGACAACTCCTCTGGAAACACCATATATTTT. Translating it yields CASSDNSSGNTIYF.

This CDR3 reads CASRPGLAEGYNEQFF. CDR3 in DNA: TGTGCCAGCAGGCCGGGACTAGCGGAAGGGTACAATGAGCAGTTCTTC. The chain carries TRBV5-5 and TRBJ2-1; 11 positions agree with TRBD2. The CDR3 spans 16 residues. V was pared by 5 bases and J by 4 bases, with 8 bases of the junction left unmatched. In germline, CDR1 is SGHKS, CDR2 YYEKEE (reference sequence). The full variable domain, completed using reference TRBV5-5 and TRBJ2-1, is DAGVTQSPTHLIKTRGQQVTLRCSPISGHKSVSWYQQVLGQGPQFIFQYYEKEERGRGNFPDRFSARQFPNYSSELNVNALLLGDSALYLCASRPGLAEGYNEQFFGPGTRLTVL.

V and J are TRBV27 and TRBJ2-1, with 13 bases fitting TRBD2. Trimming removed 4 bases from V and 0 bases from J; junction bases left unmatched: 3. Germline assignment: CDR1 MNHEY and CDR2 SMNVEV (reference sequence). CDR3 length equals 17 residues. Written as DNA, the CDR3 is TGTGCCAGCAGTTCGAGGACTAGCGGGAGCTCCTACAATGAGCAGTTCTTC. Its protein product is CASSSRTSGSSYNEQFF.

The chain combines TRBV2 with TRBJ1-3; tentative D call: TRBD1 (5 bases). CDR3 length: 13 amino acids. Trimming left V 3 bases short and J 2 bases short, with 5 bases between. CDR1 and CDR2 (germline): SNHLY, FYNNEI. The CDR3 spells CASSDRAGNTIYF. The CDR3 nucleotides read TGTGCCAGCAGTGACAGGGCTGGAAACACCATATATTTT.

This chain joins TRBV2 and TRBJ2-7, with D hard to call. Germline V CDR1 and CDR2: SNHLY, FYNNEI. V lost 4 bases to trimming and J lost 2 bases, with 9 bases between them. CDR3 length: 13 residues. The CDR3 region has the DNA TGTGCCAGCAGTGCTAAGAGGACCTACGAGCAGTACTTC. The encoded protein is CASSAKRTYEQYF.

The CDR3 nucleotides are TGTGCCAGCATCCAATCCCGTCGGGCTTTCTTT. This encodes CASIQSRRAFF. V is TRBV6-5 and J is TRBJ1-1; D unresolved. Trimming stripped 7 bases from V and 11 bases from J, with 14 bases between. Germline CDR1 and CDR2: MNHEY and SVGAGI. The CDR3 contains 11 residues.

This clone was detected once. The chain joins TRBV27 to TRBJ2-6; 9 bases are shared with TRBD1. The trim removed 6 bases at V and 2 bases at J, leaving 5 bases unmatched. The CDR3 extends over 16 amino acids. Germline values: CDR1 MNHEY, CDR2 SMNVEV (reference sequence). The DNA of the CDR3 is TGTGCCAGCAGGCCTACAGGGGGCACTGGGGCCAACGTCCTGACTTTC. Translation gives CASRPTGGTGANVLTF. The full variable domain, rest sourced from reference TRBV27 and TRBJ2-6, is EAQVTQNPRYLITVTGKKLTVTCSQNMNHEYMSWYRQDPGLGLRQIYYSMNVEVTDKGDVPEGYKVSRKEKRNFPLILESPSPNQTSLYFCASRPTGGTGANVLTFGAGSRLTVL.

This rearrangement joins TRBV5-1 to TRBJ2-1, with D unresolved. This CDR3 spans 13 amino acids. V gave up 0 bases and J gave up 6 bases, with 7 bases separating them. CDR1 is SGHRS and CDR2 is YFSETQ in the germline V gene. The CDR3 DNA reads TGCGCCAGCAGCTTGGGATTAGTCAATGAGCAGTTCTTC. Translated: CASSLGLVNEQFF.

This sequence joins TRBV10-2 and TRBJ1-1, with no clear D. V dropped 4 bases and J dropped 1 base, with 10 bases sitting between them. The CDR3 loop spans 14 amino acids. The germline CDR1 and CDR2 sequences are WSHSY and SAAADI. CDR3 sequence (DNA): TGCGCCAGCAGTGTCACGGAGGGGAACACTGAAGCTTTCTTT. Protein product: CASSVTEGNTEAFF.